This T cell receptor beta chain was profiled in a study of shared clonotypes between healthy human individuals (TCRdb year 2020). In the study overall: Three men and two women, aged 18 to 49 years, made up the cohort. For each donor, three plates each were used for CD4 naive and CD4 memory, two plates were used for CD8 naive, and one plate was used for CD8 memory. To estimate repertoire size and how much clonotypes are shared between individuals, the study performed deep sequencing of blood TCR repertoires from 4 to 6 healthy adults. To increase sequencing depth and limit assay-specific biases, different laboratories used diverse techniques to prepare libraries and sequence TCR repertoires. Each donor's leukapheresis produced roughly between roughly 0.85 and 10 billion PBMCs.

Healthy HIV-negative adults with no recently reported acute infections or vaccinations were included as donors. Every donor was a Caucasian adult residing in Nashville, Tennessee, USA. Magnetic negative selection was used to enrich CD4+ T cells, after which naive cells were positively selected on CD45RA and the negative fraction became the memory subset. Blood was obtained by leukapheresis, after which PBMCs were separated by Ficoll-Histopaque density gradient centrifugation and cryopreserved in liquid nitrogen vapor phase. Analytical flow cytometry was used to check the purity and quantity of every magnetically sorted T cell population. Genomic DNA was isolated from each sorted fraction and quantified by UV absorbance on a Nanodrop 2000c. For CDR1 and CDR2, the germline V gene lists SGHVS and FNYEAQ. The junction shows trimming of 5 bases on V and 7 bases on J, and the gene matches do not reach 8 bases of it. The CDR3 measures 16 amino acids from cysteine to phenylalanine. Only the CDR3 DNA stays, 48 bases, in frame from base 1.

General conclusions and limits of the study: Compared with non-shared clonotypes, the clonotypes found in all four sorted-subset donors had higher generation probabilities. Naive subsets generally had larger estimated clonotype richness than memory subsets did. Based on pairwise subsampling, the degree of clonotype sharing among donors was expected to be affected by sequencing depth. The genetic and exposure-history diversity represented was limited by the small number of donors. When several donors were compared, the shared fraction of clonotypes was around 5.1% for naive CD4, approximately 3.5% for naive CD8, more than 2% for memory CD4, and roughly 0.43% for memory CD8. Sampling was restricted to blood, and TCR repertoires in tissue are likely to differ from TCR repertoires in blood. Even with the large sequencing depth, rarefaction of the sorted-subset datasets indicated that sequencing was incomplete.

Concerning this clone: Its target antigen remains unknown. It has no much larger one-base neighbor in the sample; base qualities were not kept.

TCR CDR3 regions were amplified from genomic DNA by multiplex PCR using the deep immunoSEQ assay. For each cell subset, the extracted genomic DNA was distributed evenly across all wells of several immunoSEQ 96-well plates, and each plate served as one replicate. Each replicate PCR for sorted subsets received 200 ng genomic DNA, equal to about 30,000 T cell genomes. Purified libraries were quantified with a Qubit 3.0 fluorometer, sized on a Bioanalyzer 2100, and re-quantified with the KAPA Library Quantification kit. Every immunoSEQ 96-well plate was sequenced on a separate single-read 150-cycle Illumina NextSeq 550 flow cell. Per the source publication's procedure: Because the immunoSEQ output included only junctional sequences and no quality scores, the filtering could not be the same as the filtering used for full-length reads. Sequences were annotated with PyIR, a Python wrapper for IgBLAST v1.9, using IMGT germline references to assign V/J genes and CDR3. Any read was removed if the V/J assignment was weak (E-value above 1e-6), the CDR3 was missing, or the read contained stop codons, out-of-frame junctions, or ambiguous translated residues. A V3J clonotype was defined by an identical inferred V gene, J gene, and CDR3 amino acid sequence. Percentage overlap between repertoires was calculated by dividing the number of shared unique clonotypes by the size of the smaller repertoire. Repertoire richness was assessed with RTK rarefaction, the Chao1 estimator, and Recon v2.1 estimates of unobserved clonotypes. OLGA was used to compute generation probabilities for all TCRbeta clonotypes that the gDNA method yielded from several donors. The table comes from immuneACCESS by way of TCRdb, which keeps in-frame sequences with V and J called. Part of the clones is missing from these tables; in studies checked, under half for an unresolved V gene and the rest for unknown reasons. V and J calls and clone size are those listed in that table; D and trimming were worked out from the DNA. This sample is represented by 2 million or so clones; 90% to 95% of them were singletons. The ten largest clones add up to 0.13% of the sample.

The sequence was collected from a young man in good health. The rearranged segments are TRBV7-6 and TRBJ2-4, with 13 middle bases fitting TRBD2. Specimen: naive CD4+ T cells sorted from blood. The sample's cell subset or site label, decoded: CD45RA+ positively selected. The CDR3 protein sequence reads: CASSLTSGGAGNIQYF. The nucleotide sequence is TGTGCCAGCAGCCTAACTAGCGGGGGGGCCGGCAACATTCAGTACTTC.